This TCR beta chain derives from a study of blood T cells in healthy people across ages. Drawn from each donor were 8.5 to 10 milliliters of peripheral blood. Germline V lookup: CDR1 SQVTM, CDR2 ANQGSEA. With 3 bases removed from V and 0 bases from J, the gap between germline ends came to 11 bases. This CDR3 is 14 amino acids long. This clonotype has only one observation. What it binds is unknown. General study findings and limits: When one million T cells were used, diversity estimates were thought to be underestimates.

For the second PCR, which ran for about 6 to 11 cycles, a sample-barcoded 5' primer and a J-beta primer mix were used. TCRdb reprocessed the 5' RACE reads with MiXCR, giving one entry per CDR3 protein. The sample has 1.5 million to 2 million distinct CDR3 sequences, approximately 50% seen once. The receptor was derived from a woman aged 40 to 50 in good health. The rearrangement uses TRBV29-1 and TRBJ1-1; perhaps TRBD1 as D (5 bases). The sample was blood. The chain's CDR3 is CSVDPGKMNTEAFF. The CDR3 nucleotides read TGCAGCGTTGATCCAGGGAAAATGAACACTGAAGCTTTCTTT.